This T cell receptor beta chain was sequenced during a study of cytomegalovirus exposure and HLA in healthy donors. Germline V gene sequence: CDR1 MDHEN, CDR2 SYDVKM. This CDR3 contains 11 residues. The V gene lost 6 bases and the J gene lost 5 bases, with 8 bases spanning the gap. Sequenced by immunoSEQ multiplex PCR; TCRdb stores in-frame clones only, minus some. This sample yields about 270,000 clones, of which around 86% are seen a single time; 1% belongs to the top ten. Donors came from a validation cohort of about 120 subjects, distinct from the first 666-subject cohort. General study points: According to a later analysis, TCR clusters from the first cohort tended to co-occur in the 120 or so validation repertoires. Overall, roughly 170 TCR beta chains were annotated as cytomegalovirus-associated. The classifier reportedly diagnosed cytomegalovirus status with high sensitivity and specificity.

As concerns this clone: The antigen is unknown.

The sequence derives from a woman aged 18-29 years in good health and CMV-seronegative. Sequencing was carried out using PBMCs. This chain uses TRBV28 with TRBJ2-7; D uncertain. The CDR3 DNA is TGTGCCAGCAGCAGTTTGAACGAGCAGTACTTC. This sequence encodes CASSSLNEQYF.